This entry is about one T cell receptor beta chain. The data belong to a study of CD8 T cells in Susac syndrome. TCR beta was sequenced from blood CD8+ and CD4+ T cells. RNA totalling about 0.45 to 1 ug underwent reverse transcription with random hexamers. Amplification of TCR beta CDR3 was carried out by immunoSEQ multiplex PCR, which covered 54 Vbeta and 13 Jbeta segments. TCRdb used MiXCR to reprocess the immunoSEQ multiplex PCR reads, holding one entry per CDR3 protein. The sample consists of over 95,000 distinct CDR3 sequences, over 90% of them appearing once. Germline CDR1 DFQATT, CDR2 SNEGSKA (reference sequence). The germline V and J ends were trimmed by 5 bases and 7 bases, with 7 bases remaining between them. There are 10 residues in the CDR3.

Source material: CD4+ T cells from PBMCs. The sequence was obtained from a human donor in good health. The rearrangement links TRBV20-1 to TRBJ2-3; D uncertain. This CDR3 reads CSAPLNTQYF. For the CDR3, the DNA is TGCAGTGCTCCGCTAAATACGCAGTATTTT.